Below are 29 T cell receptor beta chains sequenced from a single sample in a study of T cells in Graves' hyperthyroidism and ophthalmopathy. TCR beta CDR3 region amplification was performed from RNA transcripts. The TCR CDR3 was amplified in a first-round RT-PCR using the HTBI primer set. MiXCR, run by TCRdb on the multiplex PCR reads, gives a single entry per CDR3 protein. The table has 550,000 to 600,000 distinct CDR3 sequences, around 45% seen once. Specimen: peripheral blood or thyroid tissue (not recorded which). The receptors come from an adult woman with Graves' disease, either hyperthyroidism or ophthalmopathy (not recorded which).

This clonotype was picked up one time. The chain uses TRBV7-9 and TRBJ2-2; D is undetermined. Germline V lookup: CDR1 SEHNR, CDR2 FQNEAQ (reference sequence). Trimming shortened V by 0 bases and J by 8 bases, and 10 bases separated the two germline ends. This CDR3 has 14 residues. In DNA form, the CDR3 reads TGTGCCAGCAGCTTAGCTAGACGGGTGGGGGAGCTGTTTTTT. This translates into CASSLARRVGELFF.

On this clonotype itself: Germline and junction disagree at one end, which may indicate a read error. This chain links TRBV10-3 with TRBJ1-5; 9 bases are a match to TRBD1. This CDR3 has 15 amino acids. CDR1 ENHRY and CDR2 SYGVKD come from the germline V gene. The CDR3 region has the DNA TGTGCCAGCAGATGGGACAGGGTTGGCAATCAGCCTCAGCATTTT. This codes for CASRWDRVGNQPQHF.

This clonotype was seen more than once but under ten times. V is TRBV20-1 and J is TRBJ1-5; 9 bases agree with TRBD1. The CDR3 is made up of 16 amino acids. Germline loops: CDR1 DFQATT, CDR2 SNEGSKA (reference sequence). J was trimmed by 11 bases and V by 3 bases; bases with no gene match: 17. The CDR3 sequence: CSASRDRAPAQETQHF. CDR3 coding DNA: TGCAGTGCTAGCCGGGACAGGGCGCCAGCCCAAGAGACCCAGCATTTT.

V usage is TRBV12-3 or TRBV12-4 and J usage is TRBJ1-5; D perhaps matches TRBD1 (6 bases). The CDR3 has 15 residues. The V end lost 4 bases, the J end lost 11 bases, and 21 bases lay between the germline ends. This CDR3 reads CASSWPGQGLETQHF. CDR3 sequence (DNA): TGTGCCAGCAGTTGGCCGGGACAAGGGTTGGAGACCCAGCATTTT.

The V call is TRBV7-2, the J call TRBJ1-3, with D possibly being TRBD1 (5 bases). Germline assignment: CDR1 SGHTA and CDR2 FQGNSA. This CDR3 region has 16 residues. The ends were cut back, 1 base at V and 0 bases at J, with 10 bases in the middle. CDR3 coding DNA: TGTGCCAGCAGCTTAGGAGGACATAACTCTGGAAACACCATATATTTT. It is translated as CASSLGGHNSGNTIYF.

CDR3 loop: CATSRGTGGYEQYF. The DNA of the CDR3 is TGTGCCACCTCCAGAGGGACAGGGGGCTACGAGCAGTACTTC. V and J are TRBV15 and TRBJ2-7; TRBD1 agrees at 11 bases. The germline CDR1 and CDR2 sequences are LNHNV and YYDKDF (reference sequence). The CDR3 totals 14 residues. V lost 8 bases to trimming and J lost 3 bases; unmatched junction nucleotides: 6.

This clonotype was found many times. V gene TRBV20-1 combines with J gene TRBJ2-7; a weak D match, TRBD1 (5 bases). This CDR3 is built from 15 residues. In germline, CDR1 is DFQATT, CDR2 SNEGSKA (reference sequence). Trimming removed 0 bases from V and 0 bases from J, with 12 bases in between. DNA of the CDR3: TGCAGTGCTAGAGACCCTCGGACAAACTCCTACGAGCAGTACTTC. This translates into CSARDPRTNSYEQYF.

The genes are TRBV7-9 and TRBJ2-2; no clear D. The CDR3 loop spans 14 amino acids. The germline V and J ends were trimmed by 6 bases and 2 bases, with 10 bases remaining between them. The germline V gene has CDR1 SEHNR and CDR2 FQNEAQ (reference sequence). Here the CDR3 DNA reads TGTGCCAGCAGACCTGACACAAACACCGGGGAGCTGTTTTTT. Encoded protein: CASRPDTNTGELFF.

This clonotype was detected ten times or more. The V gene is TRBV27, the J gene TRBJ1-5; D is perhaps TRBD1 (6 bases). The CDR3 covers 13 residues. The ends were cut back, 1 base at V and 5 bases at J, with 6 bases in the middle. Germline V CDR1 and CDR2: MNHEY, SMNVEV (reference sequence). Written as DNA, the CDR3 is TGTGCCAGCAGTTTATACAGGGATCAGCCCCAGCATTTT. Protein product: CASSLYRDQPQHF.

This clonotype was observed once. The chain couples TRBV10-3 to TRBJ1-6; TRBD1 agrees at 7 bases. Germline CDR1 is ENHRY and CDR2 is SYGVKD. The CDR3 is 17 residues long. J gave up 6 bases and V 5 bases, and 13 bases lay outside the gene matches. Here the CDR3 reads CAISIQGGDSGNSPLHF. The CDR3, as DNA: TGTGCCATCAGTATCCAGGGGGGAGACTCCGGTAATTCACCCCTCCACTTT.

This clonotype appeared many times. The V gene is TRBV11-2, the J gene TRBJ1-1; TRBD1 is a possible D gene (5 bases). The CDR3 loop spans 15 amino acids. V lost 6 bases, J lost 1 base, and 15 bases lay in between. Per germline, CDR1 SGHAT and CDR2 FQNNGV. The CDR3 loop reads CASRGLGGTNTEAFF. For the CDR3, the DNA is TGTGCCAGCAGAGGTCTCGGGGGAACGAACACTGAAGCTTTCTTT.

Ten or more counts support this clonotype. The V call is TRBV2, the J call TRBJ1-4; no reliable D call. The CDR3 has 12 residues. Germline CDR1 SNHLY, CDR2 FYNNEI. Trimming took off 7 bases at V and 10 bases at J, with 13 bases between the two ends. CDR3 region: CASIRAGGKLFF. CDR3 coding DNA: TGTGCCAGCATAAGGGCAGGAGGAAAACTGTTTTTT.

The chain carries TRBV29-1 and TRBJ2-7; 8 nucleotides match TRBD1. The J call is uncertain, as TRBJ2-5 better fits the DNA end. The CDR3 covers 14 residues. From germline, CDR1 is SQVTM and CDR2 ANQGSEA. CDR3 coding DNA: TGCAGCGTTGTACCTAACAGGGGGCAAGAGACCCAGTACTTC. Encoded protein: CSVVPNRGQETQYF.

This clonotype was seen many times. V gene TRBV11-1 combines with J gene TRBJ2-2, with D uncertain. Trimming cost V 5 bases and J 3 bases, with 7 bases left between them. CDR1 and CDR2 (germline): SGHAT, FQDESV (reference sequence). The CDR3 consists of 13 residues. CDR3 in DNA: TGTGCCAGCAGCACCGGCTACACCGGGGAGCTGTTTTTT. Protein: CASSTGYTGELFF.

The table lists this clonotype with a few counts. The gene calls are TRBV9 and TRBJ2-7, with 7 bases lining up with TRBD1. The CDR3 extends over 15 amino acids. J lost 1 base, V lost 1 base, and 5 bases had no gene match. Germline CDR1 and CDR2: SGDLS and YYNGEE. The CDR3 is CASSVRPGQSYEQYF. In nucleotides, the CDR3 is TGTGCCAGCAGCGTACGCCCGGGACAGTCCTACGAGCAGTACTTC.

Remarks on this clonotype: At one end the junction does not follow the germline gene, possibly because of a read error. The chain links TRBV7-8 to TRBJ2-6; TRBD1 aligns across 8 bases. This CDR3 has 15 residues. Germline V gene data show CDR1 as SGHVS and CDR2 as FQNEAQ. The CDR3 DNA is TGTGCCAGCAGCGACCAGGGGGCGCATGGTGAAAAACTGTCTTTC. Residues: CASSDQGAHGEKLSF.

The V call is TRBV7-8, the J call TRBJ2-7, with TRBD1 as a possible D gene (5 bases). The V gene's germline CDR1 is SGHVS and CDR2 FQNEAQ. The CDR3 totals 15 residues. Trimming removed 6 bases at V and 2 bases at J, with 17 bases between. The CDR3 region is CASSSAWGQTYEQYF. CDR3 coding DNA: TGTGCCAGCAGTTCCGCTTGGGGCCAGACCTACGAGCAGTACTTC.

The chain recombines TRBV9 with TRBJ2-5; tentative D call: TRBD1 (6 bases). Germline assignment: CDR1 SGDLS and CDR2 YYNGEE. The V end lost 1 base, the J end lost 8 bases, and 18 bases lay between the germline ends. The CDR3 runs 15 residues. CDR3 residues: CASSVIGGLRETQYF. CDR3 nucleotides: TGTGCCAGCAGCGTAATTGGGGGCCTTCGAGAAACCCAGTACTTC.

As concerns this clonotype: A read error may be the cause here, since a much bigger clone is one base away. The rearrangement uses TRBV10-3 and TRBJ2-5; D unclear. Germline loops: CDR1 ENHRY, CDR2 SYGVKD. The CDR3 consists of 15 residues. Trimming cost V 11 bases and J 8 bases, with 27 bases left between them. This CDR3 is CAGRPGHFDKRTQYF. Here the CDR3 DNA reads TGTGCCGGCCGTCCAGGTCATTTTGATAAGAGAACCCAGTACTTC.

Ten or more counts support this clonotype. The chain links TRBV19 to TRBJ1-1, with TRBD1 as a possible D gene (5 bases). The CDR3 covers 13 residues. V lost 4 bases and J lost 6, with 12 bases in between. Germline assignment: CDR1 LNHDA and CDR2 SQIVND (reference sequence). CDR3 DNA: TGTGCCAGTAGTAGGGGGTCAATAGCTGAAGCTTTCTTT. Translation gives CASSRGSIAEAFF.

This clonotype was recorded at least ten times. The chain has TRBV5-1 and TRBJ1-1; 8 nucleotides line up with TRBD1. CDR1 and CDR2 from the germline V gene are SGHRS and YFSETQ. This CDR3 has 15 amino acids. The trim removed 4 bases at V and 1 base at J, leaving 6 bases unmatched. The CDR3 nucleotides read TGCGCCAGCAGCCGCTTCGGGACAGGGAACACTGAAGCTTTCTTT. Encoded protein: CASSRFGTGNTEAFF. Combining the CDR3 with reference TRBV5-1 and TRBJ1-1 gives the whole variable domain KAGVTQTPRYLIKTRGQQVTLSCSPISGHRSVSWYQQTPGQGLQFLFEYFSETQRNKGNFPGRFSGRQFSNSRSEMNVSTLELGDSALYLCASSRFGTGNTEAFFGQGTRLTVV.

This clonotype was found a few times. The rearrangement uses TRBV10-3 and TRBJ2-5; D remains unclear. Trimming removed 8 bases from V and 3 bases from J, with 7 bases in between. CDR3 length: 11 amino acids. CDR1 and CDR2 from the germline V gene are ENHRY and SYGVKD. CDR3 region: CAISEEETQYF. The CDR3 DNA sequence: TGTGCCATCTCCGAGGAAGAGACCCAGTACTTC.

This clonotype was seen repeatedly, ten times or more. The junction and the germline gene differ at one end; a read error may be behind it. The chain recombines TRBV7-9 with TRBJ2-7; possible D gene TRBD2, 5 bases. Germline CDR1 SEHNR, CDR2 FQNEAQ (reference sequence). The CDR3 has 12 residues. CDR3 nucleotide sequence: TGTGCCAGCACCTTAGGAGGCAGCGAGCAGTACTTC. It is translated as CASTLGGSEQYF.

This clonotype has at least ten counts. V is TRBV14 and J is TRBJ2-2; TRBD2 might be the D (5 bases). Germline loops: CDR1 SGHDN, CDR2 FVKESK. The ends were cut back, 4 bases at V and 6 bases at J, with 12 bases in the middle. The CDR3 is 14 residues long. CDR3 in amino acids: CASSRLRGSGELFF. The CDR3 region has the DNA TGTGCCAGCAGCCGGCTGAGAGGGTCCGGGGAGCTGTTTTTT. The whole variable domain, remainder taken from reference TRBV14 and TRBJ2-2, is EAGVTQFPSHSVIEKGQTVTLRCDPISGHDNLYWYRRVMGKEIKFLLHFVKESKQDESGMPNNRFLAERTGGTYSTLKVQPAELEDSGVYFCASSRLRGSGELFFGEGSRLTVL.

This rearrangement joins TRBV2 to TRBJ1-3, with unresolved D. Germline lookup yields CDR1 SNHLY and CDR2 FYNNEI. The CDR3 sequence is 15 residues long. V gave up 6 bases and J gave up 0 bases, with 12 bases separating them. This CDR3 is CASRARWSSGNTIYF. The CDR3 DNA is TGTGCCAGCAGGGCGCGGTGGAGCTCTGGAAACACCATATATTTT.

This clonotype came up many times. The CDR3 DNA is TGTGCCATCAGTGTATCGGAGGGGCACTATGGCTACACCTTC. Protein product: CAISVSEGHYGYTF. The J gene is TRBJ1-2, the V gene TRBV10-3; TRBD1 might be the D (5 bases). Trimming took 4 bases from V and 3 from J, leaving 12 bases between them. The CDR3 is made up of 14 amino acids. Per the germline V gene, CDR1 is ENHRY and CDR2 is SYGVKD.

This clonotype was detected many times. One end of the junction does not line up with germline, which may come from a read error. The V gene is TRBV5-1, the J gene TRBJ1-3; D is undetermined. The CDR3 is 12 residues long. Germline V CDR1 and CDR2: SGHRS, YFSETQ. CDR3 protein: CASSLEGNTIYF. The CDR3 coding sequence is TGTGCCAGCAGCTTAGAGGGAAACACCATATATTTT.

This clonotype was detected ten times or more. V gene TRBV18 combines with J gene TRBJ2-5, with D hard to call. The V gene's germline CDR1 is KGHSH and CDR2 LQKENI. The ends were cut back, 0 bases at V and 4 bases at J, with 6 bases in the middle. CDR3 length: 13 residues. CDR3 DNA sequence: TGTGCCAGCTCACCACCGGAAAGAGAGACCCAGTACTTC. This encodes CASSPPERETQYF.

The table lists this clonotype with a count of one. This may be a read error: a much more frequent sequence differs by one nucleotide. The conserved closing phenylalanine or tryptophan is absent in this CDR3, likely reflecting a read error. V is TRBV28 and J is TRBJ1-2; D ambiguous. The CDR3 is made up of 15 amino acids. Trimming removed 4 bases at V and 2 bases at J, with 14 bases between. Germline lookup yields CDR1 MDHEN and CDR2 SYDVKM. The CDR3 here is CASSSYKTRNYGYTL. For the CDR3, the DNA is TGTGCCAGCAGTTCCTACAAAACAAGGAACTATGGCTACACCCTC.